The next 13 T cell receptor beta chains were all read from a single sample in a study of blood T cell repertoires in COVID-19. Sequenced by immunoSEQ multiplex PCR; TCRdb stores in-frame clones only, minus some. The data show roughly 300,000 clones, more than 75% seen once. Sequencing input: peripheral blood. All receptors derive from a woman in her forties who had recovered from COVID-19.

This chain uses TRBV5-4 with TRBJ1-2, with D possibly TRBD1 on 6 matching bases. Trimming took off 4 bases at V and 0 bases at J, with 13 bases between the two ends. CDR1 and CDR2 (germline): SGHNT, YYREEE (reference sequence). The CDR3 is made up of 15 amino acids. The CDR3 sequence is CASSAGGQTNYGYTF. DNA for the CDR3: TGTGCCAGCAGCGCGGGGGGGCAAACTAACTATGGCTACACCTTC. Drawing the rest from reference TRBV5-4 and TRBJ1-2, the complete variable domain is ETGVTQSPTHLIKTRGQQVTLRCSSQSGHNTVSWYQQALGQGPQFIFQYYREEENGRGNFPPRFSGLQFPNYSSELNVNALELDDSALYLCASSAGGQTNYGYTFGSGTRLTVV.

The chain recombines TRBV28 with TRBJ2-2; D remains ambiguous. Germline V gene lookup returns CDR1 MDHEN and CDR2 SYDVKM. The CDR3 is 14 residues long. The ends were cut back, 5 bases at V and 1 base at J, with 8 bases in the middle. The CDR3 DNA reads TGTGCCAGCAGTCGGAGTGGGAACACCGGGGAGCTGTTTTTT. It codes for CASSRSGNTGELFF.

The chain has TRBV5-6 and TRBJ2-7, with no clear D. CDR1 is SGHDT and CDR2 is YYEEEE in the germline V gene. V was pared by 4 bases and J by 0 bases, with 11 bases between. CDR3 length: 14 amino acids. The CDR3 DNA reads as TGTGCCAGCAGCCAGGTCCAGAGCTCCTACGAGCAGTACTTC. Amino acids: CASSQVQSSYEQYF.

This clone was detected only a few times. This rearrangement joins TRBV2 to TRBJ1-1; D is unclear. Germline CDR1 reads SNHLY; CDR2 reads FYNNEI. Deletions cut 8 bases from V and 4 bases from J, with 14 bases between. There are 13 residues in the CDR3. The CDR3 loop reads CASQREGVTEAFF. The CDR3 region has the DNA TGTGCCAGCCAAAGGGAGGGTGTCACTGAAGCTTTCTTT.

The gene calls are TRBV12-3 or TRBV12-4 and TRBJ2-7, with 11 bases matching TRBD1. V dropped 6 bases and J dropped 4; count of bases not matched to a gene: 2. The CDR3 runs 13 residues. The CDR3 is CASSGQGAYEQYF. CDR3 nucleotides: TGTGCCAGCAGCGGACAGGGGGCGTACGAGCAGTACTTC.

The chain has TRBV10-3 and TRBJ2-1; 10 positions match TRBD2. V lost 2 bases and J lost 9; bases outside the gene matches: 10. Germline loops: CDR1 ENHRY, CDR2 SYGVKD. The CDR3 is made up of 16 amino acids. The CDR3 here is CAISEAVAGGPGEQFF. The CDR3 DNA is TGTGCCATCAGTGAGGCGGTAGCGGGGGGTCCGGGTGAGCAGTTCTTC.

V and J are TRBV2 and TRBJ2-3, with 9 nucleotides matching TRBD2. The trim removed 4 bases at V and 2 bases at J, leaving 7 bases unmatched. The germline V gene has CDR1 SNHLY and CDR2 FYNNEI. The CDR3 is made up of 16 amino acids. CDR3 in amino acids: CASSGGSGGTTDTQYF. Written as DNA, the CDR3 is TGTGCCAGCAGTGGCGGTAGCGGGGGAACCACAGATACGCAGTATTTT.

The genes are TRBV7-2 and TRBJ1-5; D is perhaps TRBD1 (5 bases). The CDR3 sequence is 15 residues long. V was clipped by 2 bases and J by 7 bases, with 15 bases between them. Germline CDR1 is SGHTA and CDR2 is FQGNSA. The DNA of the CDR3 is TGTGCCAGCAGCTTAATCTTCCAGGGTATGCAGCCCCAGCATTTT. It is translated as CASSLIFQGMQPQHF.

The rearrangement uses TRBV27 and TRBJ2-3; D gene unclear. V lost 10 bases, J lost 1 base, and 18 bases lay in between. In germline, CDR1 is MNHEY, CDR2 SMNVEV (reference sequence). The CDR3 sequence is 15 residues long. The CDR3 nucleotides are TGTGCCACCTCCGCGTACAGTGAAGGCACAGATACGCAGTATTTT. It yields the protein CATSAYSEGTDTQYF.

The CDR3 region has the DNA TGTGCCAGCAGTTTATGGTATACAGATACGCAGTATTTT. Translated, it gives CASSLWYTDTQYF. The J gene is TRBJ2-3, the V gene TRBV28; D unresolved. In germline, CDR1 is MDHEN, CDR2 SYDVKM. V gave up 0 bases and J gave up 3 bases, with 4 bases separating them. The CDR3 spans 13 residues.

The genes are TRBV20-1 and TRBJ2-7; D uncertain. The ends were cut back, 3 bases at V and 3 bases at J, with 9 bases in the middle. Per germline, CDR1 DFQATT and CDR2 SNEGSKA (reference sequence). The CDR3 totals 12 residues. The CDR3 region has the DNA TGCAGTGCTAGTGCTAGAATCTACGAGCAGTACTTC. Its translation: CSASARIYEQYF.

Turning to this clone: One end of the junction varies from germline; a read error may be responsible. The chain employs TRBV7-7 and TRBJ2-1; D perhaps matches TRBD1 (5 bases). Germline CDR1 SSHAT, CDR2 FNYEAQ (reference sequence). The CDR3 is 13 amino acids. The CDR3 region has the DNA TGTGCTAGCAGCTTGGGCAGGGACAATGAGCAGTTCTTC. It specifies CASSLGRDNEQFF. Full variable domain (missing parts from reference TRBV7-7 and TRBJ2-1): GAGVSQSPRYKVTKRGQDVTLRCDPISSHATLYWYQQALGQGPEFLTYFNYEAQPDKSGLPSDRFSAERPEGSISTLTIQRTEQRDSAMYRCASSLGRDNEQFFGPGTRLTVL.

The gene calls are TRBV5-1 and TRBJ2-3, with D possibly being TRBD2 (7 bases). CDR1 is SGHRS, CDR2 YFSETQ, per germline. Trimming stripped 7 bases from V and 5 bases from J, with 20 bases between. This CDR3 contains 15 residues. The CDR3 is CASYLGWGGRDTQYF. The CDR3, as DNA: TGCGCCAGCTACTTAGGGTGGGGGGGCAGAGATACGCAGTATTTT.